Following are 3 T cell receptor beta chains from one sample sequenced in a study of blood T cell repertoires in COVID-19. The repertoire was sequenced with immunoSEQ multiplex PCR; TCRdb's copy has only in-frame clones and lacks some. The sample has about 190,000 clones, roughly 78% seen once; the top ten hold 2.8%. The sequenced sample was peripheral blood. Receptors originate from a woman at least 80 years old with active or convalescent COVID-19.

This chain joins TRBV28 and TRBJ1-3, with D uncertain. Trimming stripped 4 bases from V and 0 bases from J, with 10 bases between. This CDR3 comprises 15 residues. Germline CDR1 reads MDHEN; CDR2 reads SYDVKM. Here the CDR3 DNA reads TGTGCCAGCAGTTCGGAGGTGATCTCTGGAAACACCATATATTTT. Residues: CASSSEVISGNTIYF.

The chain combines TRBV13 with TRBJ2-7; D is possibly TRBD1 (6 bases). The ends were cut back, 4 bases at V and 7 bases at J, with 17 bases in the middle. There are 14 residues in the CDR3. Germline V gene lookup returns CDR1 PRHDT and CDR2 FYEKMQ (reference sequence). CDR3 sequence reads: CASSYRDTSVEQYF. CDR3 in DNA: TGTGCCAGCAGCTACCGGGACACTAGTGTTGAGCAGTACTTC.

The chain combines TRBV4-1 with TRBJ1-6; tentative D call: TRBD1 (5 bases). The CDR3 is 19 amino acids. Germline V gene lookup returns CDR1 MGHRA and CDR2 YSYEKL. V was pared by 5 bases and J by 0 bases, with 20 bases between. The CDR3 region is CASSMTGTSGISYNSPLHF. CDR3 nucleotide sequence: TGCGCCAGCAGCATGACGGGGACTAGTGGGATCTCCTATAATTCACCCCTCCACTTT.